The clone carrying this T cell receptor beta chain was counted only a few times. TCRdb recomputed calls from the RACE reads with MiXCR, one row per CDR3 protein. Of tens of thousands of distinct CDR3 sequences listed, about 7% are singletons. Time point described: pre-sensitization, week 0. As to treatment: therapeutic diphenylcyclopropenone sensitization with weekly scalp DPC. These data are taken from a study of human T cells and chemical hapten exposure. Study-level information: Patch testing placed 0.01% DPC on the upper back, with readings at 6 days.

Germline loops: CDR1 WSHSY, CDR2 SAAADI. The CDR3 is 11 residues long. V shed 8 bases, J shed 6 bases, and the junction held 2 bases outside the gene matches. The clonotype was recovered from a woman aged 25-40 years with alopecia areata. Some clones in this sample may be carry-over from other donors' samples. The sample here was whole blood, taken in connection with sensitization to the hapten diphenylcyclopropenone (DPC). The V and J genes are TRBV10-2 and TRBJ1-1; 8 bases fit TRBD1. The CDR3 loop reads CASEQGAEAFF. In nucleotides, the CDR3 is TGCGCCAGCGAACAGGGGGCTGAAGCTTTCTTT.